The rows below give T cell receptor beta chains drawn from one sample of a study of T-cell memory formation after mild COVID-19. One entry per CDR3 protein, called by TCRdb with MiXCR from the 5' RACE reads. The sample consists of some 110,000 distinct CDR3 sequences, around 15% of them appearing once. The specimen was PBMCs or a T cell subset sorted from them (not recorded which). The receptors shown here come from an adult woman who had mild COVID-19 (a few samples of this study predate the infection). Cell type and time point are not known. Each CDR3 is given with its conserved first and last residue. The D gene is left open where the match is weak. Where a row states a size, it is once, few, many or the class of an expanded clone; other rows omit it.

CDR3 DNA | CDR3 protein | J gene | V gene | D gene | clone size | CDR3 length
TGTGCTAGTGGTTTGGTCCCCGCGGGACTCATCAATGAGCAGTTCTTC | CASGLVPAGLINEQFF | TRBJ2-1 | TRBV12-5 | - | - | 16
TGTGCCAGCAGCTTAGGGTACGGCTACGAGCAGTACTTC | CASSLGYGYEQYF | TRBJ2-7 | TRBV7-9 | - | - | 13
TGCGCCAGCAGCCAAGAGAGGGACAGCTCTCTCTACGAGCAGTACTTC | CASSQERDSSLYEQYF | TRBJ2-7 | TRBV4-3 | TRBD1 | - | 16
TGCAGCGTTGAAGGGAGTTCGCCTAGCATCTACGAGCAGTACTTC | CSVEGSSPSIYEQYF | TRBJ2-7 | TRBV29-1 | - | few | 15
TGTGCCAGCAGCGCCCGTCGGGACACGACGAACACCGGGGAGCTGTTTTTT | CASSARRDTTNTGELFF | TRBJ2-2 | TRBV9 | - | - | 17
TGTGCCAGCACCCCGCCTGTGTCCGGGAACACCGGGGAGCTGTTTTTT | CASTPPVSGNTGELFF | TRBJ2-2 | TRBV7-9 | - | few | 16
TGTGCCAGCAGCCGTATAACAGGGGGCAGCTACAATGAGCAGTTCTTC | CASSRITGGSYNEQFF | TRBJ2-1 | TRBV5-6 | TRBD1 | few | 16
TGCGCCAGCAGCCCCGGTCCCAGCAAGATTTACGAGCAGTACTTC | CASSPGPSKIYEQYF | TRBJ2-7 | TRBV5-1 | - | - | 15
TGTGCCAGCAGCCAGGCGGAGGGTCGATACTATGGCTACACCTTC | CASSQAEGRYYGYTF | TRBJ1-2 | TRBV3-1 | - | few | 15
TGTGCCAGCTCACCACCGATTATCCCAGAGACCCAGTACTTC | CASSPPIIPETQYF | TRBJ2-5 | TRBV18 | - | - | 14
TGCAGTGCTAGTACGGGACAGGGAATCGGCTATGGCTACACCTTC | CSASTGQGIGYGYTF | TRBJ1-2 | TRBV20-1 | TRBD1 | few | 15
TGCGCCAGCAGCTTGTTGGTCCAGCGACAAGAGACCCAGTACTTC | CASSLLVQRQETQYF | TRBJ2-5 | TRBV5-1 | - | few | 15
TGCAGTGCTAGAACCTCTTTGATGGGAGCATACAATGAGCAGTTCTTC | CSARTSLMGAYNEQFF | TRBJ2-1 | TRBV20-1 | - | - | 16
TGTGCCAGCAGTTACTCCCAGGGTTCATACGAGCAGTACTTC | CASSYSQGSYEQYF | TRBJ2-7 | TRBV6-5 | - | few | 14
TGTGCCACCAGTGAGGGGGGGGGAGAGACCCAGTACTTC | CATSEGGGETQYF | TRBJ2-5 | TRBV24-1 | TRBD2 | few | 13
TGTGCCAGCAGGACCTTCAGGGAGGGAACTGAAGCTTTCTTT | CASRTFREGTEAFF | TRBJ1-1 | TRBV6-5 | - | - | 14
TGTGCCAGCAGGCTGACTCTAGCGGGGCCCGGCGATACGCAGTATTTT | CASRLTLAGPGDTQYF | TRBJ2-3 | TRBV12-3/TRBV12-4 | TRBD2 | few | 16
TGTGCCAGCAGCTTAGGTCAGGGGGACGAGCAGTACTTC | CASSLGQGDEQYF | TRBJ2-7 | TRBV13 | TRBD1 | few | 13
TGTGCCAGCAGCCAAGATCGTCTGGGGGGTGACGAGCAGTACTTC | CASSQDRLGGDEQYF | TRBJ2-7 | TRBV4-2 | - | - | 15
TGTGCCAGCAGCCAAGGGGCACGGCACACAGATACGCAGTATTTT | CASSQGARHTDTQYF | TRBJ2-3 | TRBV4-2 | - | few | 15
TGTGCCAGCAGCTTAGTGGCCGGGGACAGCGGCTACGAGCAGTACTTC | CASSLVAGDSGYEQYF | TRBJ2-7 | TRBV7-6 | TRBD1 | - | 16
TGCAGCGTTGAAGATGTTCGGGAGAGCTCCTACGAGCAGTACTTC | CSVEDVRESSYEQYF | TRBJ2-7 | TRBV29-1 | - | few | 15
TGTGCCAGCAGTTACTCGAATGTGTTTTTGACAGATACGCAGTATTTT | CASSYSNVFLTDTQYF | TRBJ2-3 | TRBV6-6 | - | few | 16
TGCGCCAGCAGCCAAGGGCGGGTCAGCAATGAGCAGTTCTTC | CASSQGRVSNEQFF | TRBJ2-1 | TRBV4-3 | - | few | 14
TGTGCCAGCATTGGAGCGGGCCACCCTACAAGTGAGCAGTTCTTC | CASIGAGHPTSEQFF | TRBJ2-1 | TRBV7-2 | - | - | 15
TGTGCCAGCACTCCAAGCGGGAGGGCCGGAGATACGCAGTATTTT | CASTPSGRAGDTQYF | TRBJ2-3 | TRBV2 | TRBD2 | - | 15
TGTGCCAGCAGCTTCCCGGGAAGTTCCTACGAGCAGTACTTC | CASSFPGSSYEQYF | TRBJ2-7 | TRBV7-9 | - | few | 14
TGTGCCAGCAGCCCAGGGACTAGCGGCAATGAGCAGTTCTTC | CASSPGTSGNEQFF | TRBJ2-1 | TRBV7-2 | TRBD2 | once | 14
TGTGCCAGCAGTCGGGCGGGAGAACCCTACAATGAGCAGTTCTTC | CASSRAGEPYNEQFF | TRBJ2-1 | TRBV7-9 | TRBD2 | - | 15
TGTGCCAGCAGCCCTGGGGCCTTAGTGGGGTCCTACGAGCAGTACTTC | CASSPGALVGSYEQYF | TRBJ2-7 | TRBV7-3 | - | - | 16
TGTGCCTGGAGTGTAGGGACCCAGGGTCCTGAAGCTTTCTTT | CAWSVGTQGPEAFF | TRBJ1-1 | TRBV30 | - | few | 14
TGTGCTAGTGGTACGGGACAGGGCAAGCATTTT | CASGTGQGKHF | TRBJ2-4 | TRBV12-5 | TRBD1 | few | 11
TGCGCCAGCAGCCCCCCTGGGTTAGCGGGAGGGGATGAGCAGTTCTTC | CASSPPGLAGGDEQFF | TRBJ2-1 | TRBV4-3 | TRBD2 | - | 16
TGCGCCAGCAGCTTCACTAGCGGGGGGCTCAGCTCCTACAATGAGCAGTTCTTC | CASSFTSGGLSSYNEQFF | TRBJ2-1 | TRBV5-1 | TRBD2 | many | 18
TGTGCCAGCAGCCCCTCGGCGGGGTACAATGAGCAGTTCTTC | CASSPSAGYNEQFF | TRBJ2-1 | TRBV7-2 | - | - | 14
TGCGCCAGCAGCCTAGGACAGGGGTACGACGAGCAGTACTTC | CASSLGQGYDEQYF | TRBJ2-7 | TRBV5-1 | TRBD1 | few | 14
TGTGCCAGCAGCGTACACGGCAATCAGCCCCAGCATTTT | CASSVHGNQPQHF | TRBJ1-5 | TRBV9 | - | few | 13
TGTGCCAGCAGCTTAGAGGGGGTCTACGAGCAGTACTTC | CASSLEGVYEQYF | TRBJ2-7 | TRBV13 | - | - | 13
TGTGCCAGCAGCTTAGGGGGACAGGATAGGGTCGAGCAGTACTTC | CASSLGGQDRVEQYF | TRBJ2-7 | TRBV7-9 | TRBD1 | - | 15
TGCAGTGCGTCTGCGACATACAGGGGAATTAGCTACGAGCAGTACTTC | CSASATYRGISYEQYF | TRBJ2-7 | TRBV20-1 | TRBD1 | few | 16